This T cell receptor beta chain was captured by sequencing in a study of molecular identifiers for immune sequencing clone quantification (dated by TCRdb to between 2018 and 2020). Concerning the study at large: For a replicate experiment, the RNA from either approximately 20,000 or 100,000 naive CD8 T cells was divided into five aliquots, and four of those aliquots went on to sequencing. This methods study benchmarked molecular-identifier clustering-based TCR repertoire sequencing (MIDCIRS) and TCR RNA copy counting, using CD8 T cells to do so. General conclusions and limits of the study: Spiked-in Jurkat TCR RNA (about ten copies' worth), which is not part of the donor repertoire, was contained in the naive libraries. When barcode sub-clustering was left out, chimeric consensus sequences inflated TCR diversity, with chimeras reaching as high as 47%. In CMV-specific effector cells, clones with more than 20 RNA copies accounted for over 99% of molecules, whereas in naive cells such clones accounted for under 1%. Modeling gave about three recovered TCR RNA copies per cell versus approximately 11 by digital PCR, implying approximately 30% capture efficiency. Highly expanded clone sizes could be underestimated because identical TCR molecules may share a barcode. Spiked-in Jurkat TCR RNA equal to a single cell's worth was reported to be detectable even within 1,100,000 naive CD8 T cells.

Libraries of naive CD8 T cells were built from around 20,000 to 990,000 sorted cells, with 10%, 30% or 50% of the purified RNA used. On a BD FACSAria II, naive CD8 T cells were FACS-sorted as CD8+CD4-CCR7+CD45RA+ and collected into RLT Plus buffer. Detection sensitivity was tested by spiking Jurkat RNA equal to over 8 TCR copies' worth into samples containing roughly 17,000-1,100,000 naive CD8 T cells. Enrichment of CD8 T cells was performed with RosetteSep CD8+ T Cell Enrichment Cocktail and Ficoll-Paque, after which ACK red cell lysis was carried out. The library was built by means of PCR. Sequencing instrument: NextSeq 500. Bulk TCR libraries were prepared as previously described, using TCR primers listed in Table S5. Purification of total RNA was performed with the Qiagen AllPrep DNA/RNA kit. Before analysis, reads from multiple sequencing runs of the same library were pooled. As for the original processing: Reads were retained only if an exact TCR constant sequence was present, and the retained reads were trimmed to 150 nt and grouped according to their 12-nt molecular barcodes. Within each barcode group, reads were sub-clustered at a 15% Levenshtein threshold, and quality-weighted consensus sequences were built per RNA molecule. Non-functional sequences were discarded, and so were lower-count sequences lying one edit away from another sequence. Based on fitting two negative binomial distributions, any barcode sub-cluster with under 20% of the maximum read count was discarded. TCRdb redid the processing of the public reads, applying fastp at Q25 and MiXCR, and retained in-frame beta chains. Rows with one shared CDR3 protein collapse into an entry with the most common genes and DNA. These V and J calls originate from TCRdb's pipeline instead of the authors' own analysis. This sample has around 460,000 distinct CDR3 sequences in its table, and about a quarter of those were observed once. The ten largest account for 0.76% of the sample.

In the germline V gene (reference sequence), CDR1 corresponds to SEHNR and CDR2 to FQNEAQ. From the cysteine up to the phenylalanine, the CDR3 has a length of 15 residues. Only the CDR3 region is kept as DNA, spanning 45 bases read in frame from base 1. V drops 7 bases and J drops 2 bases, leaving 15 bases in between. Concerning this clonotype: What this receptor recognizes is not known. Nothing much larger sits one base from this clone, and base qualities are not available.

The sequence is built from TRBV7-9 and TRBJ2-1; a tentative D match to TRBD1 spans 5 bases. What was sequenced was naive CD8+ T cells from blood, with Jurkat cell RNA spiked in. According to the study, the label for this sample's cell subset or site signals: FACS-sorted CD8+CD4-CCR7+CD45RA+ naive T cells. This TCR came from a human donor in good health. Some libraries in this study had Jurkat cell RNA spiked in. In nucleotides, the sequence is TGTGCCAGCACCTCCGGTCAGGGTGCCTACAATGAGCAGTTCTTC. Translated, this gives CASTSGQGAYNEQFF.